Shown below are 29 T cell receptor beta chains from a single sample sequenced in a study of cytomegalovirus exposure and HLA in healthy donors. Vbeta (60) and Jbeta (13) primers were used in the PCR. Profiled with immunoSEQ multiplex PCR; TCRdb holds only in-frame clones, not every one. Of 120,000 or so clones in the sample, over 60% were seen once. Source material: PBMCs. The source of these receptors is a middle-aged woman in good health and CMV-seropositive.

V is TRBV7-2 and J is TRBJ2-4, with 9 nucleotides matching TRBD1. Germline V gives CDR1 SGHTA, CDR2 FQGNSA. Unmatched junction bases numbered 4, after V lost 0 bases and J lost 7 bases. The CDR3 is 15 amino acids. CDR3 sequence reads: CASSLARDRVNIQYF. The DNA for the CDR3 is TGTGCCAGCAGCTTAGCACGGGACAGGGTTAACATTCAGTACTTC. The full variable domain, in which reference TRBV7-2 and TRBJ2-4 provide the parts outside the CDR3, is GAGVSQSPSNKVTEKGKDVELRCDPISGHTALYWYRQSLGQGLEFLIYFQGNSAPDKSGLPSDRFSAERTGGSVSTLTIQRTQQEDSAVYLCASSLARDRVNIQYFGAGTRLSVL.

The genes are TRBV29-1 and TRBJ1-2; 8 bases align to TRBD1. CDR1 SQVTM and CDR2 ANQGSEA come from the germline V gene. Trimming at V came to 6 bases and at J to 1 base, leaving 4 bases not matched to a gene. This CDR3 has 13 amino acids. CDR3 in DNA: TGCAGCGTGGGCGGACAGGGTAACTATGGCTACACCTTC. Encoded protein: CSVGGQGNYGYTF. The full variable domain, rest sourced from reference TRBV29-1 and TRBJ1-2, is SAVISQKPSRDICQRGTSLTIQCQVDSQVTMMFWYRQQPGQSLTLIATANQGSEATYESGFVIDKFPISRPNLTFSTLTVSNMSPEDSSIYLCSVGGQGNYGYTFGSGTRLTVV.

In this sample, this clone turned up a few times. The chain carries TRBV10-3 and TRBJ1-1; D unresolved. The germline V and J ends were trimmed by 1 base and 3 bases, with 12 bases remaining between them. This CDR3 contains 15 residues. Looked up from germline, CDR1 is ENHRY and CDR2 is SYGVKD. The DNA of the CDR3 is TGTGCCATCAGTGAGTATGAGATGGGAGACACTGAAGCTTTCTTT. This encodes CAISEYEMGDTEAFF.

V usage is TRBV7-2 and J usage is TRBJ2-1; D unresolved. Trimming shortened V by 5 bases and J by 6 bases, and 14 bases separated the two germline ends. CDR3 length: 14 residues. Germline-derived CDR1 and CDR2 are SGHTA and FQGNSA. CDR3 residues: CASSPYGPGNEQFF. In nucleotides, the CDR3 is TGTGCCAGCAGCCCTTACGGCCCGGGCAATGAGCAGTTCTTC.

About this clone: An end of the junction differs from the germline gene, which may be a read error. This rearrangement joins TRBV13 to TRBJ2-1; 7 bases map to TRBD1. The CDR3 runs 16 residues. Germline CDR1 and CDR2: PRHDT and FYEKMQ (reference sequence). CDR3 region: CASSLLGTAGDNGQFF. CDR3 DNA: TGTGCCAGCAGCTTATTGGGGACAGCTGGCGACAATGGGCAGTTCTTC.

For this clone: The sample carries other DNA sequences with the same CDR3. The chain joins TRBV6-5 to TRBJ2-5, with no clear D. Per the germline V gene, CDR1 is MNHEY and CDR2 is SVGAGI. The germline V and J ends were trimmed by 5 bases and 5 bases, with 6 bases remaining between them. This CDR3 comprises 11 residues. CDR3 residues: CASSREETQYF. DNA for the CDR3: TGTGCCAGCAGTCGCGAGGAGACCCAGTACTTC.

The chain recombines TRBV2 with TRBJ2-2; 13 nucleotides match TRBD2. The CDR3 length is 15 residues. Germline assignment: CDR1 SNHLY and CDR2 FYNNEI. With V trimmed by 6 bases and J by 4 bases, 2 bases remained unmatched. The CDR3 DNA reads TGTGCCAGCAGCAGGACTAGCGGGAGCACCGGGGAGCTGTTTTTT. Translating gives CASSRTSGSTGELFF.

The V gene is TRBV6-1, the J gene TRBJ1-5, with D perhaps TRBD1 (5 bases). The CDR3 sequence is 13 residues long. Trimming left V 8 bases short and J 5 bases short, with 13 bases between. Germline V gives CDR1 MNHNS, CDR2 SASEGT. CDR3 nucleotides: TGTGCCAGCCAAGACAGTTTCTATCAGCCCCAGCATTTT. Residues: CASQDSFYQPQHF.

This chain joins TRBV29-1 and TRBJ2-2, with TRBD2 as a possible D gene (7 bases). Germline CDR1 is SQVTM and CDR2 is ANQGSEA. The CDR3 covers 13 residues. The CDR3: CSGGGRDTGELFF. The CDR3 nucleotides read TGCTCCGGCGGGGGCCGGGACACCGGGGAGCTGTTTTTT.

The CDR3 DNA sequence: TGTGCCAGCAGCTTTATCCGAGGTGACAGCCGCTATGGCTACACCTTC. It specifies CASSFIRGDSRYGYTF. This chain links TRBV7-2 with TRBJ1-2; D possibly corresponds to TRBD1 (5 bases). CDR3 size: 16 residues. Deletions cut 3 bases from V and 4 bases from J, with 18 bases between. Germline CDR1 SGHTA, CDR2 FQGNSA.

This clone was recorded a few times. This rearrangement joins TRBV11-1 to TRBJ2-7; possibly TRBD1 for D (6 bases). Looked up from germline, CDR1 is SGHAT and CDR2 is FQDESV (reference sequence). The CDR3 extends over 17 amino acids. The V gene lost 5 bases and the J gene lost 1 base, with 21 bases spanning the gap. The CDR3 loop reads CASSPAFPRGSSYEQYF. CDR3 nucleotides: TGTGCCAGCAGCCCCGCTTTTCCCAGGGGCTCTTCCTACGAGCAGTACTTC.

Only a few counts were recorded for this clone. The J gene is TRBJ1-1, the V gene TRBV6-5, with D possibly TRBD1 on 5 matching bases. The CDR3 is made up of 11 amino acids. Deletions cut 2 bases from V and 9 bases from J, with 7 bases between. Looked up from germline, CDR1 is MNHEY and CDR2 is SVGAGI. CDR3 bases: TGTGCCAGCAGTTACGCAGGGAAAGCTTTCTTT. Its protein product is CASSYAGKAFF.

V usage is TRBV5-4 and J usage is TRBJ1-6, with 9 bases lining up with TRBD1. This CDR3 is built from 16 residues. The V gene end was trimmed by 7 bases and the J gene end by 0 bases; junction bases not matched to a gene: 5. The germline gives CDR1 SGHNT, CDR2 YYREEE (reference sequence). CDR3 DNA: TGTGCCAGCCTGGACAGGGGTCGCTCCTATAATTCACCCCTCCACTTT. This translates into CASLDRGRSYNSPLHF.

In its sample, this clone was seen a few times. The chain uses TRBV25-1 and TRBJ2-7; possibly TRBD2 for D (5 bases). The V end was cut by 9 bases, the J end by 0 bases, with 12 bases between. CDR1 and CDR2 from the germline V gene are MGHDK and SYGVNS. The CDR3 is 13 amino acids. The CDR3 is CASMSGSSYEQYF. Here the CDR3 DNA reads TGTGCCAGTATGTCTGGGAGCTCCTACGAGCAGTACTTC.

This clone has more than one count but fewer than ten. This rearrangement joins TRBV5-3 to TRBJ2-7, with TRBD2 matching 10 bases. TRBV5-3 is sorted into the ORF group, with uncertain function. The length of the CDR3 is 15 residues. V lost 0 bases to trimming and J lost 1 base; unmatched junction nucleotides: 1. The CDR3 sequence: CARSLELAGSYEQYF. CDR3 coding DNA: TGTGCCAGAAGCTTGGAACTAGCGGGGTCCTACGAGCAGTACTTC.

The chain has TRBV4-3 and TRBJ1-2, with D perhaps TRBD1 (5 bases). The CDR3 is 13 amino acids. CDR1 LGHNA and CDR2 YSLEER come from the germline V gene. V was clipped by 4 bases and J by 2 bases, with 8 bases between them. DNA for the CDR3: TGCGCCAGCAGCCCAGGGCCCAACTATGGCTACACCTTC. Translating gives CASSPGPNYGYTF.

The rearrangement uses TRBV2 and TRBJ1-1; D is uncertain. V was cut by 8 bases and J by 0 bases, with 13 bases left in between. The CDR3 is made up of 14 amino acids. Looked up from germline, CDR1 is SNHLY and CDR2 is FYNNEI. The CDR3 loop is CASGRGRMNTEAFF. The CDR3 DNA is TGTGCCAGCGGTCGGGGTCGGATGAACACTGAAGCTTTCTTT.

The CDR3 spells CASRINRELNTEAFF. The CDR3 bases are TGTGCCAGCAGAATAAACAGGGAACTGAACACTGAAGCTTTCTTT. The chain employs TRBV6-1 and TRBJ1-1, with a tentative D call TRBD1 (6 bases). The length of the CDR3 is 15 residues. Trimming removed 6 bases from V and 0 bases from J, with 14 bases in between. Germline-derived CDR1 and CDR2 are MNHNS and SASEGT.

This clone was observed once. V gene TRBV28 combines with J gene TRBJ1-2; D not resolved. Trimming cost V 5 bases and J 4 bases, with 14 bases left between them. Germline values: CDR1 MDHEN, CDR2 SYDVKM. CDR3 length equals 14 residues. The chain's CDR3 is CASSPQSETYGYTF. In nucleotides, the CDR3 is TGTGCCAGCAGTCCCCAGAGCGAAACCTATGGCTACACCTTC.

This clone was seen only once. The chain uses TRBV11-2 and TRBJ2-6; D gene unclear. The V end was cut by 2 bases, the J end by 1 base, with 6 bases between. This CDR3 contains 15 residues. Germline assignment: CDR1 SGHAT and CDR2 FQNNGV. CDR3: CASSLRESGANVLTF. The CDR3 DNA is TGTGCCAGCAGCTTACGAGAGTCTGGGGCCAACGTCCTGACTTTC.

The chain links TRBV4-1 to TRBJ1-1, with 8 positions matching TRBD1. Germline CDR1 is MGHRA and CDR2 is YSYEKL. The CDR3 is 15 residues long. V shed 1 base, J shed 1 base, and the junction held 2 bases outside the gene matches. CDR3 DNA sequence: TGCGCCAGCAGCCAAGCCGGGACAGGGAACACTGAAGCTTTCTTT. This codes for CASSQAGTGNTEAFF.

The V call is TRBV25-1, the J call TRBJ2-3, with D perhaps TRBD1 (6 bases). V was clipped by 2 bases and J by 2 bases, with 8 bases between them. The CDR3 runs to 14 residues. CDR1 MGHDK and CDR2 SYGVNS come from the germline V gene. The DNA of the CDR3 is TGTGCCAGCAGTGAACCAGGGGCCACAGATACGCAGTATTTT. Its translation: CASSEPGATDTQYF.

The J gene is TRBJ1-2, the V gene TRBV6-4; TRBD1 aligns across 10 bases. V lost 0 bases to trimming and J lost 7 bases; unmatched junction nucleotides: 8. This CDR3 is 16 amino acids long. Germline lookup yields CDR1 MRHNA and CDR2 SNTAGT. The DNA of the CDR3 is TGTGCCAGCAGTGACTCCCCGGGACAGGGGCTGAGTGGCTACACCTTC. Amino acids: CASSDSPGQGLSGYTF.

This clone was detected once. The CDR3 spells CASSFKGDTEAFF. The CDR3 nucleotides read TGTGCCAGCAGCTTTAAAGGGGACACTGAAGCTTTCTTT. The chain carries TRBV7-8 and TRBJ1-1; possibly TRBD1 for D (5 bases). Trimming shortened V by 3 bases and J by 3 bases, and 8 bases separated the two germline ends. Germline-derived CDR1 and CDR2 are SGHVS and FQNEAQ. This CDR3 spans 13 amino acids.

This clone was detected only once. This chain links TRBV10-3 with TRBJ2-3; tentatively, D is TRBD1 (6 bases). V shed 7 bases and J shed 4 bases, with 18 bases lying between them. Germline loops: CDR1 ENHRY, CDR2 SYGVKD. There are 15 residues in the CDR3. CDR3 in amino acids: CAITETGPGADTQYF. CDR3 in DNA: TGTGCCATCACCGAGACAGGCCCAGGGGCAGATACGCAGTATTTT.

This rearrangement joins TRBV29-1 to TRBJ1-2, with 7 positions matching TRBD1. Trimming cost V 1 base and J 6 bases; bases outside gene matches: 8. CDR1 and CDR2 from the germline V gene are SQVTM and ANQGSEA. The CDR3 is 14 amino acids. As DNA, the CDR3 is TGCAGCGTTGAAGCTCAAGGGGGCAGGGATGGCTACACCTTC. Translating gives CSVEAQGGRDGYTF.

The CDR3 DNA reads as TGTGCCAGCAGCTCAAGGACAGGGAACACCGGGGAGCTGTTTTTT. Translated: CASSSRTGNTGELFF. The chain joins TRBV9 to TRBJ2-2; TRBD1 matches at 7 bases. Trimming took 4 bases from V and 1 from J; bases not matched to a gene: 4. The CDR3 loop spans 15 amino acids. Germline-derived CDR1 and CDR2 are SGDLS and YYNGEE.

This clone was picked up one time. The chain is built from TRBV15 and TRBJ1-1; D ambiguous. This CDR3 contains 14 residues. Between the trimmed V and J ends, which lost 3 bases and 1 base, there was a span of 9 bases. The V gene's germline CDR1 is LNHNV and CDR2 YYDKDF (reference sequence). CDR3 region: CATSRVVQNTEAFF. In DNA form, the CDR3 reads TGTGCCACCAGCAGGGTAGTCCAGAACACTGAAGCTTTCTTT.

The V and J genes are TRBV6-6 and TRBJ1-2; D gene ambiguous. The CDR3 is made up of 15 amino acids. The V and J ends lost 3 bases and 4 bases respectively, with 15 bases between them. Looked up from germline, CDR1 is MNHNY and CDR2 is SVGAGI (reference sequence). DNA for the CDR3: TGTGCCAGCAGTTATCCTTCGTCGCTACGCTATGGCTACACCTTC. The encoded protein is CASSYPSSLRYGYTF.